A single sample gave rise to the 9 T cell receptor beta chains below, sequenced in a study of blood T cell repertoires in COVID-19 (dated by TCRdb to about 2020). Library construction relied on the immunoSEQ multiplex PCR assay. TCRdb re-hosts the immuneACCESS table, in-frame sequences only. Its copies lack some clones; in the studies checked, an unresolved V gene accounts for under half of them, and the cause for the rest is not known. This sample has approximately 230,000 clones in its table, and around 90% of those were observed once. Jointly, the top ten make up about 1.3% of the sample. Sequenced material: peripheral blood. Receptors were obtained from a man aged 80 or over with acute or convalescent COVID-19.

V usage is TRBV19 and J usage is TRBJ1-6; TRBD1 matches at 7 bases. The CDR3 has 13 amino acids. The germline gives CDR1 LNHDA, CDR2 SQIVND (reference sequence). The V gene end was trimmed by 10 bases and the J gene end by 7 bases; junction bases not matched to a gene: 7. The CDR3 DNA reads as TGTGCCACTCGGGACAGTTTGAATTCACCCCTCCACTTT. Its protein product is CATRDSLNSPLHF.

This clone was picked up one time. This chain links TRBV28 with TRBJ1-5; D is uncertain. V shed 6 bases and J shed 0 bases, with 6 bases lying between them. CDR3 length: 13 amino acids. The V gene's germline CDR1 is MDHEN and CDR2 SYDVKM. This CDR3 reads CASRTNSNQPQHF. The DNA for the CDR3 is TGTGCCAGCAGGACAAATAGCAATCAGCCCCAGCATTTT.

The rearrangement links TRBV28 to TRBJ1-1; D is perhaps TRBD1 (5 bases). Trimming pared 7 bases from V and 1 base from J, leaving 13 bases between. CDR1 is MDHEN, CDR2 SYDVKM, per germline. The CDR3 has 14 amino acids. The CDR3 here is CASTQTGPNTEAFF. CDR3 in DNA: TGTGCCAGCACCCAAACAGGACCGAACACTGAAGCTTTCTTT.

This clone was observed a few times. The rearrangement joins TRBV10-3 to TRBJ2-7; 12 nucleotides line up with TRBD2. Germline V gene sequence: CDR1 ENHRY, CDR2 SYGVKD. The CDR3 is 17 amino acids. Trimming cost V 0 bases and J 4 bases; bases outside gene matches: 7. The CDR3 loop reads CAISESRSGTSGYEQYF. In nucleotides, the CDR3 is TGTGCCATCAGTGAGTCCCGATCCGGGACTAGCGGGTACGAGCAGTACTTC.

This CDR3 is CASSLATGGGYTF. In DNA form, the CDR3 reads TGTGCCAGCAGCTTAGCGACAGGGGGTGGCTACACCTTC. V usage is TRBV7-9 and J usage is TRBJ1-2; 9 bases agree with TRBD1. Germline lookup yields CDR1 SEHNR and CDR2 FQNEAQ (reference sequence). The CDR3 spans 13 residues. The J segment lost 7 bases and the V segment lost 0 bases, leaving 0 bases of the junction unmatched.

This clone has a handful of counts. V and J are TRBV6-5 and TRBJ1-6; tentatively, D is TRBD1 (5 bases). The CDR3 totals 16 residues. The V end was cut by 0 bases, the J end by 8 bases, with 14 bases between. The germline CDR1 and CDR2 sequences are MNHEY and SVGAGI. The CDR3, as DNA: TGTGCCAGCAGTTACTCGAAGGGGTACGAGGATTCACCCCTCCACTTT. Translation: CASSYSKGYEDSPLHF.

This clone was detected once. The chain joins TRBV5-5 to TRBJ1-1; 8 nucleotides align to TRBD1. The CDR3 extends over 17 amino acids. CDR1 is SGHKS and CDR2 is YYEKEE in the germline V gene (reference sequence). V dropped 3 bases and J dropped 0; count of bases not matched to a gene: 10. The CDR3 DNA is TGTGCCAGCAGCTGGGCCCGGGACAGGTTGTTGAACACTGAAGCTTTCTTT. Translation gives CASSWARDRLLNTEAFF. Looking up the rest from reference TRBV5-5 and TRBJ1-1 gives the full variable domain: DAGVTQSPTHLIKTRGQQVTLRCSPISGHKSVSWYQQVLGQGPQFIFQYYEKEERGRGNFPDRFSARQFPNYSSELNVNALLLGDSALYLCASSWARDRLLNTEAFFGQGTRLTVV.

The J gene is TRBJ2-1, the V gene TRBV5-6; TRBD2 agrees at 8 bases. The J segment lost 4 bases and the V segment lost 5 bases, leaving 5 bases of the junction unmatched. The germline gives CDR1 SGHDT, CDR2 YYEEEE. CDR3 length: 14 residues. The CDR3 coding sequence is TGTGCCAGCAGTGTGACTAGCGCATACAATGAGCAGTTCTTC. Its protein product is CASSVTSAYNEQFF.

The CDR3 DNA reads as TGCGCCAGCAGCCTCACAGGGCCTAATCAGCCCCAGCATTTT. This codes for CASSLTGPNQPQHF. This chain uses TRBV5-1 with TRBJ1-5; maybe TRBD1 (6 bases). Germline V gene sequence: CDR1 SGHRS, CDR2 YFSETQ. The CDR3 totals 14 residues. Deletions cut 4 bases from V and 4 bases from J, with 12 bases between.